This record looks at one T cell receptor beta chain sequence and its context. This entry comes from a study of radiotherapy plus CTLA-4 blockade in lung cancer. Assay: immunoSEQ multiplex PCR; the TCRdb copy retains only in-frame clones and omits some. This table has about 72,000 clones, around 82% appearing once. V lost 5 bases to trimming and J lost 0 bases, with 16 bases between them. Germline CDR1 MNHEY, CDR2 SMNVEV (reference sequence). The CDR3 is 16 residues long. This sequence originates from a human donor with non-small cell lung cancer who had a complete response to radiotherapy plus ipilimumab. The sequencing used peripheral blood, collected from a patient treated with radiotherapy plus ipilimumab. The chain joins TRBV27 to TRBJ1-1; tentative D call: TRBD1 (6 bases). In DNA, the CDR3 is TGTGCCAGCAGTCTACAGGGTACAACCTTGAACACTGAAGCTTTCTTT. It translates to CASSLQGTTLNTEAFF.